Each of the 21 T cell receptor beta chains below was sequenced from the same sample in a study of cytomegalovirus exposure and HLA in healthy donors. Vbeta (60) and Jbeta (13) primers were used in the PCR. Profiling relied on immunoSEQ multiplex PCR, and the TCRdb table lists in-frame clones only, not all of them. The top ten hold over 4.5% of the sample, which has approximately 88,000 clones, more than 60% seen once. The specimen was PBMCs. Receptors originate from a man aged 18 to 30 in good health and CMV-seropositive.

The chain uses TRBV7-8 and TRBJ1-2; 8 nucleotides line up with TRBD1. This CDR3 comprises 14 residues. The germline V gene has CDR1 SGHVS and CDR2 FQNEAQ. The J segment lost 8 bases and the V segment lost 3 bases, leaving 8 bases of the junction unmatched. CDR3 protein: CASSLGTGGGGYTF. DNA for the CDR3: TGTGCCAGCAGCTTGGGGACAGGCGGCGGCGGCTACACCTTC.

The CDR3 coding sequence is TGCGCCAGCAGCTTGGAAGCATACACTGAAGCTTTCTTT. It codes for CASSLEAYTEAFF. The chain links TRBV5-1 to TRBJ1-1, with D unresolved. The CDR3 has 13 amino acids. The V gene lost 0 bases and the J gene lost 3 bases, with 6 bases spanning the gap. The V gene's germline CDR1 is SGHRS and CDR2 YFSETQ.

The chain joins TRBV18 to TRBJ1-3; D is uncertain. Trimming cost V 0 bases and J 0 bases, with 6 bases left between them. Looked up from germline, CDR1 is KGHSH and CDR2 is LQKENI. CDR3 length: 15 amino acids. CDR3 in amino acids: CASSPPNSSGNTIYF. The CDR3 DNA follows: TGTGCCAGCTCACCACCTAACAGCTCTGGAAACACCATATATTTT.

The chain links TRBV6-5 to TRBJ1-2; 7 nucleotides align to TRBD1. CDR1 is MNHEY and CDR2 is SVGAGI in the germline V gene. The trim removed 5 bases at V and 5 bases at J, leaving 5 bases unmatched. The CDR3 is 13 amino acids. The CDR3 here is CASSLGQFYGYTF. DNA of the CDR3: TGTGCCAGCAGTCTGGGACAGTTTTATGGCTACACCTTC.

CDR3 loop: CSVAGEQYF. The CDR3 bases are TGCAGTGTGGCGGGAGAGCAGTACTTC. The chain joins TRBV20-1 to TRBJ2-7, with D possibly being TRBD2 (6 bases). The V gene lost 7 bases and the J gene lost 7 bases, with 8 bases spanning the gap. CDR3 length: 9 residues. CDR1 is DFQATT, CDR2 SNEGSKA, per germline (reference sequence).

V usage is TRBV10-2 and J usage is TRBJ1-2; the D is unclear. The CDR3 extends over 13 amino acids. From germline, CDR1 is WSHSY and CDR2 SAAADI. V lost 3 bases and J lost 4, with 9 bases in between. Here the CDR3 DNA reads TGCGCCAGCAGTGAATCGGGTATCTATGGCTACACCTTC. This encodes CASSESGIYGYTF.

In this sample, this clone turned up a few times. V is TRBV2 and J is TRBJ2-7; 8 nucleotides align to TRBD2. Germline V CDR1 and CDR2: SNHLY, FYNNEI. This CDR3 spans 12 amino acids. The junction had 0 bases not matched to a gene; V was cut back by 7 bases and J by 1 base. CDR3 sequence: CASKRESYEQYF. CDR3 DNA sequence: TGTGCCAGCAAGCGGGAGTCCTACGAGCAGTACTTC.

The chain combines TRBV7-9 with TRBJ1-1; the match to TRBD1 covers 7 bases. This CDR3 has 17 amino acids. V shed 4 bases and J 3 bases; nucleotides not matched to a gene: 14. In germline, CDR1 is SEHNR, CDR2 FQNEAQ (reference sequence). The CDR3 reads CASSSPWTGGPDTEAFF. CDR3 in DNA: TGTGCCAGCAGCTCACCGTGGACAGGAGGACCCGACACTGAAGCTTTCTTT.

V usage is TRBV11-2 and J usage is TRBJ2-1; maybe TRBD1 (6 bases). The CDR3 is 15 residues long. The germline V gene has CDR1 SGHAT and CDR2 FQNNGV. Deletions cut 4 bases from V and 12 bases from J, with 22 bases between. This CDR3 is CASSSIKGTRGWQFF. CDR3 in DNA: TGTGCCAGCAGCTCAATCAAAGGGACAAGAGGGTGGCAGTTCTTC.

The chain is built from TRBV29-1 and TRBJ2-3; 7 bases agree with TRBD2. Germline V gene sequence: CDR1 SQVTM, CDR2 ANQGSEA. This CDR3 is 14 amino acids long. V shed 8 bases, J shed 5 bases, and the junction held 13 bases outside the gene matches. This CDR3 is CSTQGGNLLDTQYF. Here the CDR3 DNA reads TGCAGCACTCAGGGAGGGAACCTATTAGATACGCAGTATTTT.

The chain recombines TRBV7-6 with TRBJ2-4; D may be TRBD1 (5 bases). Germline V gene data show CDR1 as SGHVS and CDR2 as FNYEAQ. V lost 2 bases to trimming and J lost 7 bases, with 6 bases between them. CDR3 length equals 12 residues. This chain's CDR3 is CASSLQGNIQYF. DNA of the CDR3: TGTGCCAGCAGCTTACAGGGTAACATTCAGTACTTC.

Only one count was recorded for this clone. The genes are TRBV5-4 and TRBJ2-7; TRBD1 is a possible D gene (6 bases). The V end lost 0 bases, the J end lost 4 bases, and 11 bases lay between the germline ends. CDR1 and CDR2 from the germline V gene are SGHNT and YYREEE (reference sequence). This CDR3 spans 14 amino acids. DNA of the CDR3: TGTGCCAGCAGCTTGGAACAGGGCGCGTACGAGCAGTACTTC. Translating gives CASSLEQGAYEQYF.

The chain links TRBV29-1 to TRBJ2-3; a possible D gene is TRBD2 (5 bases). This CDR3 contains 14 residues. V lost 4 bases, J lost 2 bases, and 13 bases lay in between. Germline-derived CDR1 and CDR2 are SQVTM and ANQGSEA. The CDR3 loop reads CSVGGQTSTDTQYF. CDR3 sequence (DNA): TGCAGCGTTGGAGGGCAGACCTCCACAGATACGCAGTATTTT.

V gene TRBV21-1 combines with J gene TRBJ2-7; no DNA check was done on the table's D call, TRBD2. TRBV21-1 is given as a pseudogene. The CDR3 runs to 14 residues. This CDR3 is CASSKARMRIKQYF. As DNA, the CDR3 is TGTGCCAGCAGCAAAGCCCGGATGAGGATCAAGCAGTACTTC.

The chain has TRBV2 and TRBJ2-3; 11 positions agree with TRBD2. CDR1 is SNHLY and CDR2 is FYNNEI in the germline V gene. This CDR3 spans 14 amino acids. Trimming removed 6 bases from V and 4 bases from J; junction bases left unmatched: 3. CDR3 sequence: CASRLAGVPDTQYF. The CDR3, as DNA: TGTGCCAGCAGACTAGCGGGAGTGCCAGATACGCAGTATTTT.

There are a few counts of this clone. The chain has TRBV6-1 and TRBJ1-5; a weak D match, TRBD1 (5 bases). The ends were cut back, 7 bases at V and 13 bases at J, with 17 bases in the middle. This CDR3 comprises 12 residues. Germline loops: CDR1 MNHNS, CDR2 SASEGT. This CDR3 reads CASTPSGGSQHF. DNA for the CDR3: TGTGCCAGCACCCCCTCCGGGGGTTCTCAGCATTTT.

This chain uses TRBV12-5 with TRBJ2-5; the D gene is possibly TRBD2 (5 bases). In germline, CDR1 is LGHNT, CDR2 FRNRAP. Trimming took off 5 bases at V and 2 bases at J, with 12 bases between the two ends. The length of the CDR3 is 14 residues. Here the CDR3 reads CASGMAGRQETQYF. The CDR3 DNA reads TGTGCTAGTGGTATGGCGGGTCGGCAAGAGACCCAGTACTTC.

The J gene is TRBJ2-1, the V gene TRBV10-1; the match to TRBD2 covers 9 bases. The CDR3 consists of 16 residues. Losses at the gene ends were 4 bases for V and 0 bases for J; bases not matched to a gene: 4. Germline CDR1 and CDR2: WNHNN and SYGVQD (reference sequence). In nucleotides, the CDR3 is TGCGCCAGCAGTGGGGGAGCGGGGGGCTCCTACAATGAGCAGTTCTTC. This translates into CASSGGAGGSYNEQFF.

This clone has only a few counts. The chain joins TRBV10-3 to TRBJ1-1, with D tentatively TRBD1 (5 bases). Germline assignment: CDR1 ENHRY and CDR2 SYGVKD. Trimming shortened V by 6 bases and J by 8 bases, and 16 bases separated the two germline ends. The CDR3 is 13 amino acids. The CDR3: CAISPEGRGEAFF. CDR3 nucleotides: TGTGCCATCAGCCCTGAGGGGAGGGGCGAAGCTTTCTTT.

This clone has only a few counts. This chain connects TRBV10-1 to TRBJ2-2, with a tentative D call TRBD1 (5 bases). From germline, CDR1 is WNHNN and CDR2 SYGVQD (reference sequence). V shed 3 bases and J shed 6 bases, with 11 bases lying between them. The CDR3 totals 14 residues. This CDR3 is CASSDKRGAGELFF. The CDR3 coding sequence is TGCGCCAGCAGTGATAAAAGGGGCGCCGGGGAGCTGTTTTTT.

The chain combines TRBV7-2 with TRBJ2-2; D is ambiguous. The CDR3 loop spans 13 amino acids. Trimming cost V 5 bases and J 3 bases, with 7 bases left between them. Per germline, CDR1 SGHTA and CDR2 FQGNSA. CDR3 bases: TGTGCCAGCAGCGGCGACTACACCGGGGAGCTGTTTTTT. It encodes CASSGDYTGELFF. Combining the CDR3 with reference TRBV7-2 and TRBJ2-2 gives the whole variable domain GAGVSQSPSNKVTEKGKDVELRCDPISGHTALYWYRQSLGQGLEFLIYFQGNSAPDKSGLPSDRFSAERTGGSVSTLTIQRTQQEDSAVYLCASSGDYTGELFFGEGSRLTVL.